The clone carrying this TCR beta chain was observed a single time. The data are from a study of control samples from healthy donors and cancer patients. Produced via immunoSEQ multiplex PCR; TCRdb's table is partial and in-frame only. The repertoire includes 75,000 to 100,000 clones, about 90% of them detected once, and roughly 13% sits in the top ten. Germline CDR1 and CDR2: SQVTM and ANQGSEA. V dropped 6 bases and J dropped 7; count of bases not matched to a gene: 12. The CDR3 is 16 residues long. This TCR came from a man aged 25 to 40 in good health. The chain has TRBV29-1 and TRBJ2-1; 13 bases map to TRBD2. What was sequenced was blood. The CDR3 coding sequence is TGCAGCGTCAATGGACTAGCGGGAGTCGGAGTAAATGAGCAGTTCTTC. This codes for CSVNGLAGVGVNEQFF.